The 20 T cell receptor beta chains reported below all come from one sample, sequenced in a study of cytomegalovirus exposure and HLA in healthy donors. The PCR contained 60 Vbeta and 13 Jbeta primers. Method: immunoSEQ multiplex PCR; TCRdb's copy keeps in-frame clones and lacks some. The sample has fewer than 120,000 clones, 65% to 85% seen once. The sequenced sample was PBMCs. The source of these receptors is a man younger than 45 in good health and CMV-seropositive.

J is TRBJ1-1 and V is TRBV29-1, with D tentatively TRBD1 (6 bases). V lost 3 bases to trimming and J lost 10 bases, with 12 bases between them. This CDR3 contains 11 residues. The germline V gene has CDR1 SQVTM and CDR2 ANQGSEA. The CDR3 here is CSVDLQGVAFF. In nucleotides, the CDR3 is TGCAGCGTTGACTTACAGGGCGTAGCTTTCTTT. Supplemented by reference TRBV29-1 and TRBJ1-1, the full variable domain reads SAVISQKPSRDICQRGTSLTIQCQVDSQVTMMFWYRQQPGQSLTLIATANQGSEATYESGFVIDKFPISRPNLTFSTLTVSNMSPEDSSIYLCSVDLQGVAFFGQGTRLTVV.

The V gene is TRBV5-1, the J gene TRBJ1-2, with 11 bases identical to TRBD1. Germline V CDR1 and CDR2: SGHRS, YFSETQ. The V segment lost 2 bases and the J segment 10 bases; nucleotides outside the gene matches: 7. The CDR3 length is 14 residues. The CDR3 coding sequence is TGCGCCAGCAGCTTCTCTGGGACAGGGGGATCCTACACCTTC. Translating gives CASSFSGTGGSYTF.

The chain uses TRBV4-2 and TRBJ2-2; D might be TRBD2 (6 bases). The CDR3 has 16 residues. Trimming pared 2 bases from V and 2 bases from J, leaving 12 bases between. Germline lookup yields CDR1 LGHNA and CDR2 YNFKEQ. The CDR3 here is CASSQLGGGNTGELFF. For the CDR3, the DNA is TGTGCCAGCAGCCAACTGGGGGGTGGAAACACCGGGGAGCTGTTTTTT.

V usage is TRBV5-5 and J usage is TRBJ1-2; a possible D gene is TRBD1 (6 bases). The germline gives CDR1 SGHKS, CDR2 YYEKEE (reference sequence). The V and J ends lost 0 bases and 6 bases respectively, with 9 bases between them. The CDR3 is 13 amino acids. The DNA of the CDR3 is TGTGCCAGCAGCTTGGCGGCAGGGGATGGCTACACCTTC. It yields the protein CASSLAAGDGYTF.

This chain joins TRBV30 and TRBJ2-5; 9 nucleotides line up with TRBD2. Unmatched junction bases numbered 2, after V lost 0 bases and J lost 0 bases. The CDR3 has 15 residues. CDR1 and CDR2 from the germline V gene are GTSNPN and SVGIG (reference sequence). This chain's CDR3 is CAWSVSGGNQETQYF. Here the CDR3 DNA reads TGTGCCTGGAGTGTAAGCGGGGGGAACCAAGAGACCCAGTACTTC.

This clone is a singleton in its sample. The CDR3 protein is CSVPFGTGGTDTQYF. CDR3 nucleotide sequence: TGCAGCGTCCCATTCGGGACAGGGGGCACAGATACGCAGTATTTT. The V gene is TRBV29-1, the J gene TRBJ2-3; 10 bases are shared with TRBD1. The CDR3 length is 15 residues. Per the germline V gene, CDR1 is SQVTM and CDR2 is ANQGSEA. V was pared by 6 bases and J by 1 base, with 7 bases of the junction left unmatched.

This clone has only a few counts. The chain recombines TRBV6-5 with TRBJ2-5; 13 bases match TRBD2. The CDR3 contains 16 residues. J lost 4 bases, V lost 4 bases, and 6 bases had no gene match. Germline V gene data show CDR1 as MNHEY and CDR2 as SVGAGI. The CDR3 DNA reads TGTGCCAGCAGTTTCGGGACTAGCGGGGTCCCAGAGACCCAGTACTTC. Translation gives CASSFGTSGVPETQYF.

V is TRBV29-1 and J is TRBJ1-2, with D perhaps TRBD1 (6 bases). Germline lookup yields CDR1 SQVTM and CDR2 ANQGSEA. CDR3 length: 15 amino acids. Trimming took 6 bases from V and 5 from J, leaving 22 bases between them. CDR3 DNA sequence: TGCAGCGTCCTTAAAGGCATCCAGGGGATATATGGCTACACCTTC. This sequence encodes CSVLKGIQGIYGYTF.

The V gene is TRBV5-1, the J gene TRBJ2-3, with 9 bases aligning to TRBD2. The germline CDR1 and CDR2 sequences are SGHRS and YFSETQ. The CDR3 is made up of 16 amino acids. V gave up 0 bases and J gave up 4 bases; unmatched junction bases: 6. The CDR3, as DNA: TGCGCCAGCAGCTTGGCCGCTGCGGGGGGGGCAGATACGCAGTATTTT. Its translation is CASSLAAAGGADTQYF.

The J gene is TRBJ1-2, the V gene TRBV5-6; 10 nucleotides align to TRBD1. This CDR3 has 14 amino acids. Germline trimming cut 4 bases from V and 6 bases from J; bases unmatched to any gene: 6. Germline CDR1 and CDR2: SGHDT and YYEEEE. CDR3 sequence: CASSLGQGDHGYTF. Here the CDR3 DNA reads TGTGCCAGCAGCCTCGGACAGGGGGATCATGGCTACACCTTC. Based on the CDR3 plus reference TRBV5-6 and TRBJ1-2, the full variable domain is DAGVTQSPTHLIKTRGQQVTLRCSPKSGHDTVSWYQQALGQGPQFIFQYYEEEERQRGNFPDRFSGHQFPNYSSELNVNALLLGDSALYLCASSLGQGDHGYTFGSGTRLTVV.

V is TRBV7-9 and J is TRBJ2-1, with 8 bases lining up with TRBD2. This CDR3 spans 16 amino acids. Per the germline V gene, CDR1 is SEHNR and CDR2 is FQNEAQ (reference sequence). The junction had 10 bases not matched to a gene; V was cut back by 5 bases and J by 4 bases. CDR3 in amino acids: CASSPGWSGRYNEQFF. The DNA of the CDR3 is TGTGCCAGCAGCCCGGGATGGAGCGGGAGATACAATGAGCAGTTCTTC.

This chain links TRBV11-2 with TRBJ1-1; D may be TRBD1 (6 bases). Germline CDR1 and CDR2: SGHAT and FQNNGV. Trimming removed 5 bases from V and 11 bases from J, with 12 bases in between. The CDR3 runs to 11 residues. The CDR3 sequence: CASSLQGKAFF. CDR3 in DNA: TGTGCCAGCAGCCTTCAGGGGAAGGCTTTCTTT.

This clone has a handful of counts. The genes are TRBV2 and TRBJ1-5; no clear D gene. The CDR3 extends over 15 amino acids. The V gene's germline CDR1 is SNHLY and CDR2 FYNNEI. Trimming cost V 3 bases and J 2 bases, with 11 bases left between them. The CDR3 is CASSDGNLGNQPQHF. CDR3 sequence (DNA): TGTGCCAGCAGTGACGGGAACTTGGGCAATCAGCCCCAGCATTTT. Filled out from reference TRBV2 and TRBJ1-5, the complete variable domain reads EPEVTQTPSHQVTQMGQEVILRCVPISNHLYFYWYRQILGQKVEFLVSFYNNEISEKSEIFDDQFSVERPDGSNFTLKIRSTKLEDSAMYFCASSDGNLGNQPQHFGDGTRLSIL.

This chain uses TRBV9 with TRBJ2-2; a weak D match, TRBD2 (7 bases). Germline V gene lookup returns CDR1 SGDLS and CDR2 YYNGEE. The CDR3 is 15 residues long. V lost 3 bases and J lost 6, with 15 bases in between. The CDR3 bases are TGTGCCAGCAGCGAGGGGGGGGCCACTTCCGGGGAGCTGTTTTTT. Protein sequence: CASSEGGATSGELFF.

The rearrangement links TRBV5-1 to TRBJ2-1; 8 nucleotides line up with TRBD2. In germline, CDR1 is SGHRS, CDR2 YFSETQ. J lost 0 bases, V lost 4 bases, and 3 bases had no gene match. The CDR3 runs to 15 residues. This CDR3 is CASSISGSSYNEQFF. The CDR3 region has the DNA TGCGCCAGCAGCATAAGCGGGAGCTCCTACAATGAGCAGTTCTTC.

The V and J genes are TRBV5-1 and TRBJ2-7; no clear D gene. Germline V gene sequence: CDR1 SGHRS, CDR2 YFSETQ. This CDR3 contains 13 residues. The V and J ends lost 4 bases and 7 bases respectively, with 15 bases between them. CDR3 in DNA: TGCGCCAGCAGCGAAGACATTTTCCCTGAGCAGTACTTC. Amino acid sequence: CASSEDIFPEQYF.

V and J are TRBV5-8 and TRBJ2-2; tentatively, D is TRBD1 (7 bases). Germline-derived CDR1 and CDR2 are SGHTS and YDEGEE. This CDR3 is 15 amino acids long. The V end was cut by 0 bases, the J end by 4 bases, with 10 bases between. The CDR3 reads CASSLGQGGTGELFF. The CDR3 bases are TGTGCCAGCAGCTTGGGGCAGGGGGGCACCGGGGAGCTGTTTTTT.

This clone has a handful of counts. The chain has TRBV5-6 and TRBJ1-1; D ambiguous. Germline V gene sequence: CDR1 SGHDT, CDR2 YYEEEE. Deletions cut 2 bases from V and 6 bases from J, with 11 bases between. The CDR3 is 13 residues long. The CDR3: CASSLASWAEAFF. The CDR3 nucleotides read TGTGCCAGCAGCTTAGCTAGTTGGGCTGAAGCTTTCTTT.

The chain joins TRBV27 to TRBJ2-7, with 9 positions matching TRBD1. CDR1 and CDR2 (germline): MNHEY, SMNVEV (reference sequence). The trim removed 0 bases at V and 5 bases at J, leaving 8 bases unmatched. The CDR3 has 16 amino acids. Written as DNA, the CDR3 is TGTGCCAGCAGTTTATCACTCTTCGGGACAGGGCACGAGCAGTACTTC. Protein: CASSLSLFGTGHEQYF.

The chain has TRBV7-3 and TRBJ2-5; D is uncertain. This CDR3 region has 14 residues. Germline CDR1 and CDR2: SGHTA and FQGTGA. The V and J ends lost 1 base and 5 bases respectively, with 11 bases between them. CDR3 protein: CASSLNNVGETQYF. DNA for the CDR3: TGTGCCAGCAGCTTAAATAACGTCGGGGAGACCCAGTACTTC.